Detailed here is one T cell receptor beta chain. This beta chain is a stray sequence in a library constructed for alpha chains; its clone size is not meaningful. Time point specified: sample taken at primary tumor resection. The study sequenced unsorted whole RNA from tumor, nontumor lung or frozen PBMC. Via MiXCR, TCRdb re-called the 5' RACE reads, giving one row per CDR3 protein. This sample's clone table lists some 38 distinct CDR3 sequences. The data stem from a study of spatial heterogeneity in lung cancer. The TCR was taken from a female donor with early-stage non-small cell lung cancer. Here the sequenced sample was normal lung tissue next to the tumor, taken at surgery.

The CDR3 region is CASSSDRGNEQFF. CDR3 nucleotides: TGTGCCAGCAGTAGTGACAGGGGCAATGAGCAGTTCTTC. The chain employs TRBV6-2 or TRBV6-3 and TRBJ2-1; 8 nucleotides line up with TRBD1. Germline assignment: CDR1 MNHEY and CDR2 SVGEGT. There are 13 residues in the CDR3. Germline trimming cut 5 bases from V and 6 bases from J; bases unmatched to any gene: 3.